One T cell receptor (beta chain) is described in this entry. This CDR3 is built from 14 residues. Germline V gene sequence: CDR1 MNHEY, CDR2 SVGEGT. V was clipped by 4 bases and J by 1 base; unmatched bases: 0. Donors, who were enrolled in a single-arm phase I dose-escalation trial, received nivolumab, ipilimumab, aspirin, low-dose cyclophosphamide and low-dose radiotherapy. This specimen comes from a study of low-dose radiotherapy and immunotherapy resistance in tumors. Across the whole study: Cohort 1 was treated with 0.5 Gy per fraction at 2-week intervals, amounting to 6.5 Gy overall. Every two weeks patients got nivolumab 240 mg flat dose, plus ipilimumab 1 mg/kg every six weeks, intravenously. Every two weeks, one day ahead of radiation and immunotherapy, cyclophosphamide 200 mg/m2 was given (intravenously).

Alpha- and beta-chain coverage of first-strand cDNA came from TRAV- and TRBV-specific primers. Over roughly 20 PCR cycles, TCRs were amplified from a constant-region primer and V-primer adapter. One entry per CDR3 protein results from TCRdb running MiXCR on the reads. The table has approximately 12,000 distinct CDR3 sequences, less than 65% seen once. V is TRBV6-2 or TRBV6-3 and J is TRBJ2-3; 9 nucleotides line up with TRBD1. The source is a human donor with advanced metastatic prostate, ovarian, gallbladder or colorectal cancer (not recorded which). This table probably holds off-target reads from a library built for another chain. Written as DNA, the CDR3 is TGTGCCAGCAGTTGGGACAGGGGCACAGATACGCAGTATTTT. Translation: CASSWDRGTDTQYF.